The 6 T cell receptor beta chains below were found in one sample sequenced in a study of T cell changes during pregnancy in multiple sclerosis. Only in-frame clones appear in the TCRdb table, and some are missing; sequencing was by immunoSEQ multiplex PCR. The sample lists some 97,000 clones, around 94% occurring once. The specimen comprised peripheral blood, sampled in the second trimester of pregnancy. These receptors were taken from a female donor with multiple sclerosis, enrolled in a pregnancy study.

As concerns this clone: Mismatch with germline at one junction end may stem from a read error. The chain couples TRBV4-1 to TRBJ2-1; a weak D match, TRBD2 (5 bases). Germline CDR1 and CDR2: MGHRA and YSYEKL. The CDR3 is 11 residues long. The CDR3 bases are TGCGCCAGCAGCCAAGAACTGCAGCGGATCTTC. Translation: CASSQELQRIF.

CDR3 loop: CASSLAGDSYNEQFF. CDR3 bases: TGTGCCAGCAGTCTAGCGGGCGATTCCTACAATGAGCAGTTCTTC. The chain combines TRBV5-4 with TRBJ2-1; 8 bases match TRBD2. Germline CDR1 and CDR2: SGHNT and YYREEE (reference sequence). The V and J ends lost 5 bases and 1 base, in that order; junction bases with no gene match: 5. This CDR3 has 15 residues.

The chain carries TRBV6-1 and TRBJ1-4, with TRBD1 identical over 7 bases. The germline gives CDR1 MNHNS, CDR2 SASEGT. CDR3 length: 15 amino acids. V lost 4 bases to trimming and J lost 7 bases; unmatched junction nucleotides: 9. In nucleotides, the CDR3 is TGTGCCAGCAGTGTTCTCAGGGGGACCCCTGAAAAACTGTTTTTT. As protein: CASSVLRGTPEKLFF.

The chain joins TRBV10-1 to TRBJ2-1, with 16 positions matching TRBD2. This CDR3 comprises 19 residues. CDR1 and CDR2 from the germline V gene are WNHNN and SYGVQD (reference sequence). J lost 2 bases, V lost 6 bases, and 10 bases had no gene match. CDR3 region: CASRLGTSGRAATYNEQFF. The DNA of the CDR3 is TGCGCCAGCAGGCTCGGGACTAGCGGGAGGGCCGCTACCTACAATGAGCAGTTCTTC.

The V gene is TRBV30, the J gene TRBJ1-1; D remains unclear. This CDR3 region has 13 residues. CDR1 and CDR2 from the germline V gene are GTSNPN and SVGIG (reference sequence). The V and J ends lost 5 bases and 7 bases respectively, with 17 bases between them. The DNA for the CDR3 is TGTGCCTGGCGTCGAAGCCAGGTAGGTGAAGCTTTCTTT. Its protein product is CAWRRSQVGEAFF.

The chain joins TRBV9 to TRBJ2-1; D is possibly TRBD2 (6 bases). Germline loops: CDR1 SGDLS, CDR2 YYNGEE. The CDR3 length is 14 residues. The ends were cut back, 0 bases at V and 3 bases at J, with 7 bases in the middle. In nucleotides, the CDR3 is TGTGCCAGCAGCGTAGCGGGAGACTACAATGAGCAGTTCTTC. This translates into CASSVAGDYNEQFF.